A selection of T cell receptor beta chains follows, all from one sample in a study of early T cells in non-severe SARS-CoV-2 infection. TCRdb reprocessed the 5' RACE reads with MiXCR, giving one entry per CDR3 protein. The sample lists about 100,000 distinct CDR3 sequences, roughly 13% occurring once. The sample taken for sequencing was whole blood. The source of these receptors is an adult who was a healthcare worker with PCR-confirmed SARS-CoV-2 infection or an uninfected control (not recorded which). CDR3s leave out the opening cysteine and the closing phenylalanine or tryptophan.

V gene	J gene	CDR3 protein
TRBV7-2	TRBJ2-1	ASSYLRTSGHNEQF
TRBV28	TRBJ1-2	ASSSTGTGGTDGYT
TRBV15	TRBJ2-5	ATSSGETQY
TRBV28	TRBJ2-7	ASSFWTGGSYEQY
TRBV5-1	TRBJ2-1	ASSYLAGGYNEQF
TRBV20-1	TRBJ2-1	SAVVAGAPYNEQF
TRBV4-1	TRBJ1-6	ASSQDTANSPLH
TRBV27	TRBJ1-1	ASSLGAGRNTEAF
TRBV20-1	TRBJ1-5	SASDSKEGNQPQH
TRBV7-6	TRBJ1-2	ASSSTGGPGYT
TRBV5-1	TRBJ2-1	ASSWDPGYNEQF
TRBV7-8	TRBJ1-5	ASSLTQRQPQH
TRBV27	TRBJ2-3	ASSSPLQTGSSDTQY
TRBV7-2	TRBJ2-7	ASSLGAGIYEQY
TRBV12-3/TRBV12-4	TRBJ1-1	ASSLYRVDSNTEAF
TRBV20-1	TRBJ2-7	SARRGFYEQY
TRBV20-1	TRBJ1-6	SARAQPGRRLIGSPLH
TRBV29-1	TRBJ2-3	SVTEGGDTQY
TRBV5-4	TRBJ1-3	ASSLEINGNTIY
TRBV6-9	TRBJ2-1	ASSVPFQLNEQF
TRBV19	TRBJ2-4	ASCPTDVAKNIQY
TRBV20-1	TRBJ2-7	SLRGSGEQY
TRBV9	TRBJ2-6	ASSPMGGPEVLT
TRBV5-5	TRBJ2-3	ASSYCPGLAGGGTDTQY
TRBV12-3/TRBV12-4	TRBJ2-2	ASSSTRTSTGELF
TRBV20-1	TRBJ1-5	SAKPGAGNQPQH
TRBV6-5	TRBJ1-2	ASSYSRLGGASGSYGYT
TRBV15	TRBJ2-3	ATSSFGDTQY
TRBV10-3	TRBJ2-3	AIKDDPSTDTQY
TRBV20-1	TRBJ2-1	SARDTNISGGSYNEQF
TRBV5-6	TRBJ1-1	ASSPWDKSLAF
TRBV4-1	TRBJ1-4	ASSGRGSFNEKLF
TRBV7-3	TRBJ2-1	ASSLRAGEQF
TRBV7-2	TRBJ2-1	ASSLAWDRVRNEQF
TRBV5-1	TRBJ1-2	ASSLGLREAGYT
TRBV2	TRBJ1-6	ASGQSSYNSPLH